This T cell receptor beta chain derives from a study of blood T cell repertoires in COVID-19. Some clones are missing from TCRdb's copy, which holds only in-frame ones; the method was immunoSEQ multiplex PCR. The top ten hold roughly 8.3% of the sample, which has some 250,000 clones, approximately 90% seen once. Trimming stripped 2 bases from V and 2 bases from J, with 10 bases between. Germline values: CDR1 MDHEN, CDR2 SYDVKM. The CDR3 spans 14 residues. Participants spanned ages roughly 18 to 95 years and resided in 20 to 30 US areas. The rearrangement links TRBV28 to TRBJ2-7; a weak D match, TRBD1 (6 bases). Sequenced material: PBMCs or T cells enriched from blood (not recorded which). The source is a man in his forties or fifties who had recovered from COVID-19. The CDR3 is CASSLPQGPYEQYF. The CDR3 DNA reads as TGTGCCAGCAGTTTACCCCAGGGGCCCTACGAGCAGTACTTC. Full variable domain (rest looked up from reference TRBV28 and TRBJ2-7): DVKVTQSSRYLVKRTGEKVFLECVQDMDHENMFWYRQDPGLGLRLIYFSYDVKMKEKGDIPEGYSVSREKKERFSLILESASTNQTSMYLCASSLPQGPYEQYFGPGTRLTVT.